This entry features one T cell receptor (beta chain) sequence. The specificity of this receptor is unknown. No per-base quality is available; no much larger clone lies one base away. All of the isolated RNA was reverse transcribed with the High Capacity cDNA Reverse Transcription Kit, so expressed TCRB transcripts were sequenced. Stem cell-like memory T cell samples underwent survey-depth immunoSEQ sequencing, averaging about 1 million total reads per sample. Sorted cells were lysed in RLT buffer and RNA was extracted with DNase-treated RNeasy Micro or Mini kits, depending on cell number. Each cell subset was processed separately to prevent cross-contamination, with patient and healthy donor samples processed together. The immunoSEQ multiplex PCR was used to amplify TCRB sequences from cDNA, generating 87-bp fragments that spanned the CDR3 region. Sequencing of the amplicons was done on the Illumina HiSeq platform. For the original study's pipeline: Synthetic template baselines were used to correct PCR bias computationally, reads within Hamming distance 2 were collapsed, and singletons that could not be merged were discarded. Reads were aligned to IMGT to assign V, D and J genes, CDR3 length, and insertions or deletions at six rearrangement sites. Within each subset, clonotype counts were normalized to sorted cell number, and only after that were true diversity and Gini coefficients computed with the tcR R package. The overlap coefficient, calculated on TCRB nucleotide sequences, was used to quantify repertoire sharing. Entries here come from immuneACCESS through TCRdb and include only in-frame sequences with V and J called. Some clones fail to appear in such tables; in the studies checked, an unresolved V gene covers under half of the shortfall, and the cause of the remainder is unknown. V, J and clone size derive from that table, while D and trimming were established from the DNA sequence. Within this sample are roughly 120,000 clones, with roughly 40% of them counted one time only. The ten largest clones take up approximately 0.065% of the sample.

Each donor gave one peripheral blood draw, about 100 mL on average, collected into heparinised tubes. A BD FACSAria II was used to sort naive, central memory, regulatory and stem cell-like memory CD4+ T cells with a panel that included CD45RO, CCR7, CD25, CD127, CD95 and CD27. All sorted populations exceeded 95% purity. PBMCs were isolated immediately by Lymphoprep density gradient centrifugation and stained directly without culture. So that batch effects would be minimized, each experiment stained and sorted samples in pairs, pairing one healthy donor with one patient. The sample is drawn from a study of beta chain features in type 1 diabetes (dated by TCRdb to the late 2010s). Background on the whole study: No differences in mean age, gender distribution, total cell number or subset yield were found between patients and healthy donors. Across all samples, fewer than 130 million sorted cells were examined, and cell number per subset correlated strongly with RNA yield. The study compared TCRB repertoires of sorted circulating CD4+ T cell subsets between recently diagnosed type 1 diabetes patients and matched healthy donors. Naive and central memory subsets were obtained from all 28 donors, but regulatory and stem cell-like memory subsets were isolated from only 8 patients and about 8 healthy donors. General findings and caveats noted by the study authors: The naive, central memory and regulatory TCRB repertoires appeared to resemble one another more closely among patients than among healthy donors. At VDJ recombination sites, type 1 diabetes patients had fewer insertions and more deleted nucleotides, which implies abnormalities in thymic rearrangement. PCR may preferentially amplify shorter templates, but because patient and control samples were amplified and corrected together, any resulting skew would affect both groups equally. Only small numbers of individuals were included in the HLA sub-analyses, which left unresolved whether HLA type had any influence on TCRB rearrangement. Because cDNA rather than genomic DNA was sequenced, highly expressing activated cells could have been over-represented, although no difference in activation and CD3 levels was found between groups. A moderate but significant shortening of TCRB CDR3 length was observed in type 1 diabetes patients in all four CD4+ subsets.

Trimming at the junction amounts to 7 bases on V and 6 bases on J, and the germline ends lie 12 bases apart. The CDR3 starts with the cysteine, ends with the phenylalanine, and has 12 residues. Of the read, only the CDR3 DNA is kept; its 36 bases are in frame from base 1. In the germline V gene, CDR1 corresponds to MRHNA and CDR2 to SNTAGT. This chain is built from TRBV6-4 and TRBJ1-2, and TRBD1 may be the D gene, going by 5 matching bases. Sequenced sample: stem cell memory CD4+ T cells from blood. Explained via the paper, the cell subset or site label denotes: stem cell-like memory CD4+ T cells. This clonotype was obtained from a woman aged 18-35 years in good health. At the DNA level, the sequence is TGTGCCAGCAAGAACACCAGGGATGGCTACACCTTC. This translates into CASKNTRDGYTF.